This is a list of T cell receptor beta chains from one sample in a study of T cell clonotyping in hematopoietic cell transplantation. TCRdb's copy holds only in-frame clones and misses some; the assay was immunoSEQ multiplex PCR. The table records about 29,000 clones, around 80% of them present only once. Sequencing used peripheral blood mononuclear cells, obtained before stem cell transplant. The receptors stem from a woman aged 25 to 39 with chronic myeloid leukemia. Some clones in this sample may be carry-over from other donors' samples. CDR3s include the opening cysteine and the closing phenylalanine or tryptophan. Each record gives: D gene, J gene, V gene, clone size, CDR3 DNA, CDR3 protein. The D gene is left open where the match is weak. Only some rows state a clone size, as once, few, many or a class for expanded clones.

D: TRBD1; J: TRBJ2-2; V: TRBV6-6; size: medium-sized; DNA: TGTGCCAGCAGTCACAGGGGGGAAACCGGGGAGCTGTTTTTT; CDR3: CASSHRGETGELFF
D: .; J: TRBJ2-7; V: TRBV27; size: .; DNA: TGTGCCAGCAGGGGGATAGCCTTCGAGCAGTACTTC; CDR3: CASRGIAFEQYF
D: .; J: TRBJ1-5; V: TRBV5-6; size: .; DNA: TGTGCCAGCAGCCCCGGACAGCTCAATCAGCCCCAGCATTTT; CDR3: CASSPGQLNQPQHF
D: .; J: TRBJ1-2; V: TRBV5-4; size: .; DNA: TGTGCCAGCACCAGGAACGGGGTCCAAGCTAACTATGGCTACACCTTC; CDR3: CASTRNGVQANYGYTF
D: TRBD1; J: TRBJ1-5; V: TRBV9; size: .; DNA: TGTGCCAGCAGCGGCGGGACAGATAATCAGCCCCAGCATTTT; CDR3: CASSGGTDNQPQHF
D: .; J: TRBJ1-1; V: TRBV4-1; size: few; DNA: TGCGCCAGCAGCCAAGAGGGGGCCTTAGAAGCTTTCTTT; CDR3: CASSQEGALEAFF
D: TRBD2; J: TRBJ2-3; V: TRBV9; size: .; DNA: TGTGCCAGCAGCGTAGCGGGGGGGATCACAGATACGCAGTATTTT; CDR3: CASSVAGGITDTQYF
D: .; J: TRBJ2-3; V: TRBV30; size: once; DNA: TGTGCCTGGAGTGTACGAGCATCTAGCACAGATACGCAGTATTTT; CDR3: CAWSVRASSTDTQYF
D: .; J: TRBJ1-2; V: TRBV6-5; size: .; DNA: TGTGCCAGCAGTTACTCGCCCGGGGCCCAAACTGGCTACACCTTC; CDR3: CASSYSPGAQTGYTF
D: TRBD1; J: TRBJ1-5; V: TRBV19; size: once; DNA: TGTGCCAGTAGTAGCACAGGGGGCATTCAGCCCCAGCATTTT; CDR3: CASSSTGGIQPQHF
D: .; J: TRBJ1-2; V: TRBV10-3; size: .; DNA: TGTGCCATCAGGGACAGCCCCCGGCACTATGGCTACACCTTC; CDR3: CAIRDSPRHYGYTF
D: .; J: TRBJ1-1; V: TRBV6-1; size: .; DNA: TGTGCCAGCGGAGGCGGCACTGAAGCTTTCTTT; CDR3: CASGGGTEAFF
D: .; J: TRBJ1-2; V: TRBV14; size: .; DNA: TGTGCCAGTTCGGTATCTAACTATGGCTACACCTTC; CDR3: CASSVSNYGYTF
D: TRBD1; J: TRBJ1-2; V: TRBV19; size: few; DNA: TGTGCCAGTAGTGCAGGGACAGGGGTTGTGCTTGGCTACACCTTC; CDR3: CASSAGTGVVLGYTF
D: TRBD1; J: TRBJ2-7; V: TRBV11-2; size: once; DNA: TGTGCCAGCAGCTCTGGACAGGAAGTAACCTACGAGCAGTACTTC; CDR3: CASSSGQEVTYEQYF
D: .; J: TRBJ1-4; V: TRBV30; size: few; DNA: TGTGCCTGGAGTGTACGAGTTTTTGAAAAACTGTTTTTT; CDR3: CAWSVRVFEKLFF
D: .; J: TRBJ1-5; V: TRBV2; size: .; DNA: TGTGCCAGCGGGAGACAGAACAATCAGCCCCAGCATTTT; CDR3: CASGRQNNQPQHF
D: .; J: TRBJ2-3; V: TRBV7-8; size: .; DNA: TGTGCCAGCAGCCTTCAGGGTTTCGATACGCAGTATTTT; CDR3: CASSLQGFDTQYF
D: .; J: TRBJ1-1; V: TRBV5-6; size: .; DNA: TGTGCCAGCACCCGTGGAAAGCCGGACACTGAAGCTTTCTTT; CDR3: CASTRGKPDTEAFF
D: .; J: TRBJ1-2; V: TRBV30; size: .; DNA: TGTGCCTGGTCCAAGGGTCATGGCTACACCTTC; CDR3: CAWSKGHGYTF
D: TRBD1; J: TRBJ1-1; V: TRBV5-1; size: .; DNA: TGCGCCAGCAGCTTGGAACAGGGGGGCAGCACTGAAGCTTTCTTT; CDR3: CASSLEQGGSTEAFF
D: .; J: TRBJ1-5; V: TRBV28; size: .; DNA: TGTGCCAGCAGTTTGGGGCTCTCCGAGCATTTT; CDR3: CASSLGLSEHF
D: TRBD1; J: TRBJ1-6; V: TRBV5-1; size: .; DNA: TGCGCCTCCACCCCCGGGACAGGGAACTCACCCCTCCACTTT; CDR3: CASTPGTGNSPLHF
D: TRBD2; J: TRBJ2-7; V: TRBV5-6; size: .; DNA: TGTGCCAGCAGCTTGCGGACTAGCGGGTACTACGAGCAGTACTTC; CDR3: CASSLRTSGYYEQYF
D: .; J: TRBJ1-1; V: TRBV30; size: few; DNA: TGTGCCTGGAGTGCCCTTCCTAGGTCATCAGCTTTCTTT; CDR3: CAWSALPRSSAFF
D: TRBD2; J: TRBJ2-5; V: TRBV19; size: .; DNA: TGTGCCAGTAGTATAGGGGGGGGTAGCGGGATACAAGAGACCCAGTACTTC; CDR3: CASSIGGGSGIQETQYF
D: .; J: TRBJ1-4; V: TRBV6-5; size: .; DNA: TGTGCCAGCAGCTCTACTAACAGGGATAAACTGTTTTTT; CDR3: CASSSTNRDKLFF
D: TRBD2; J: TRBJ2-7; V: TRBV27; size: .; DNA: TGTGCCAGCAGCAGACTAGCTGGTGAGCAGTACTTC; CDR3: CASSRLAGEQYF
D: TRBD1; J: TRBJ2-2; V: TRBV6-5; size: .; DNA: TGTGCCAGCAGTTACACCCAGGGGGTTGGCGGGGAGCTGTTTTTT; CDR3: CASSYTQGVGGELFF
D: TRBD1; J: TRBJ2-7; V: TRBV11-2; size: .; DNA: TGTGCCAGCAGACACCGGGACAGGCCCTACGAGCAGTACTTC; CDR3: CASRHRDRPYEQYF
D: TRBD1; J: TRBJ1-4; V: TRBV27; size: few; DNA: TGTGCCAGCAGTCGGGGGGGACAGAGGGATGAAAAACTGTTTTTT; CDR3: CASSRGGQRDEKLFF